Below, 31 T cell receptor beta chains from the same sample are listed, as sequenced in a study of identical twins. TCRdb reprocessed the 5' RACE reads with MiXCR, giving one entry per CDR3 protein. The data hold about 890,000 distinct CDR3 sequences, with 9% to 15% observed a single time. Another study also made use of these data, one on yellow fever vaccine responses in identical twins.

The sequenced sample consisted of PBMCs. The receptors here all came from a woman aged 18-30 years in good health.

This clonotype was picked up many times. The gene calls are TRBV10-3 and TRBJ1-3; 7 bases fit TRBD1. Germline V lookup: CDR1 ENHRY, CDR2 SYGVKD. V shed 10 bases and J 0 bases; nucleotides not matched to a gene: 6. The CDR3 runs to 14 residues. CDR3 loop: CATLTGTSGNTIYF. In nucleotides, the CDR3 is TGTGCCACTTTGACAGGGACCTCTGGAAACACCATATATTTT.

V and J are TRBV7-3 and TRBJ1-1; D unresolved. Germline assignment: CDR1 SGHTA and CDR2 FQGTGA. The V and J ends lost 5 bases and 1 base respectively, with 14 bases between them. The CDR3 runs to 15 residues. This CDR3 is CASSPHEGKNTEAFF. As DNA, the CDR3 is TGTGCCAGCAGCCCCCACGAGGGAAAGAACACTGAAGCTTTCTTT.

The DNA for the CDR3 is TGCAGTGCTGGGAAACCCGTGGGGGGCCGCACAGATACGCAGTATTTT. Translated: CSAGKPVGGRTDTQYF. V usage is TRBV20-1 and J usage is TRBJ2-3; D is tentatively TRBD1 or TRBD2 (6 bases each). CDR1 and CDR2 (germline): DFQATT, SNEGSKA (reference sequence). This CDR3 is 16 amino acids long. V was shortened by 5 bases and J by 1 base, with 19 bases between the two germline ends.

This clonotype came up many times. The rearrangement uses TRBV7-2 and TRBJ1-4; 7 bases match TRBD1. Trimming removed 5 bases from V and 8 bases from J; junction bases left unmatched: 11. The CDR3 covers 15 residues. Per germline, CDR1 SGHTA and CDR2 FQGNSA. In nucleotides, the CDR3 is TGTGCCAGCAGCCCACGGGACAGTCCGGAGGAAAAACTGTTTTTT. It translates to CASSPRDSPEEKLFF. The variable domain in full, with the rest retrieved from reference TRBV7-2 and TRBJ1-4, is GAGVSQSPSNKVTEKGKDVELRCDPISGHTALYWYRQSLGQGLEFLIYFQGNSAPDKSGLPSDRFSAERTGGSVSTLTIQRTQQEDSAVYLCASSPRDSPEEKLFFGSGTQLSVL.

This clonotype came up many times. The CDR3, as DNA: TGTGCCAGCAGACCTTCAGGGCAGGGCCCCTACGAGCAGTACGTC. This gives the protein CASRPSGQGPYEQYV. The rearrangement links TRBV28 to TRBJ2-7; D might be TRBD1 (5 bases). V lost 6 bases to trimming and J lost 2 bases, with 17 bases between them. The CDR3 has 15 amino acids. Germline CDR1 and CDR2: MDHEN and SYDVKM.

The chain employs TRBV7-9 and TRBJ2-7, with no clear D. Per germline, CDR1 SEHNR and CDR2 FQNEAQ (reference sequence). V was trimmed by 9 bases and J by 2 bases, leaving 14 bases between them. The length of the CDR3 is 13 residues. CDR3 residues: CASANIIPYEQYF. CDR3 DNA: TGTGCCAGTGCAAATATAATCCCCTACGAGCAGTACTTC.

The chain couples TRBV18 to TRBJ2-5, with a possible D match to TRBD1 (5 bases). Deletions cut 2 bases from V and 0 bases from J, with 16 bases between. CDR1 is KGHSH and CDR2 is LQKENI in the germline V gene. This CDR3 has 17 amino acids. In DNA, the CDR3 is TGTGCCAGCTCACCATTAGTAGCTAGGGGAAACCAAGAGACCCAGTACTTC. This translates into CASSPLVARGNQETQYF.

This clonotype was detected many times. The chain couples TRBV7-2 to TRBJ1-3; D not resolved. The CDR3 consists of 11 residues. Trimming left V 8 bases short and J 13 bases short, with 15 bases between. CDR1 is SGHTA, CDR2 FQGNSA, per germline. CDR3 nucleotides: TGTGCCAGCGGCGGAGGGCCGCGGATATATTTT. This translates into CASGGGPRIYF.

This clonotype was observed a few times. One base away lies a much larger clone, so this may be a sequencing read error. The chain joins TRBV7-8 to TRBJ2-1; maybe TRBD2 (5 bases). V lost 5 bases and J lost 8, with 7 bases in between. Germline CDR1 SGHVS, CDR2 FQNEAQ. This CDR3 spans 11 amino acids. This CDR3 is CASSHGDEQFF. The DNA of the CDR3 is TGTGCCAGCAGCCACGGGGATGAGCAGTTCTTC.

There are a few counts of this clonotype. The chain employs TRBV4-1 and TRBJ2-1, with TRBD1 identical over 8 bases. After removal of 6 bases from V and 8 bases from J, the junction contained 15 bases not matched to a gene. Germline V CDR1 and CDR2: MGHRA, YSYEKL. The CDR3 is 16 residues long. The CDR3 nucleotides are TGCGCCAGCAGGAAAACCCCGGGACAGGTTGTCGATGAGCAGTTCTTC. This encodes CASRKTPGQVVDEQFF.

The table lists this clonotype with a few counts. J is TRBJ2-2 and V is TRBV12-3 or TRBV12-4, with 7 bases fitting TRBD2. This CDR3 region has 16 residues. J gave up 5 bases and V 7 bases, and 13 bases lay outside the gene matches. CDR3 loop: CASNEAGLGGTGELFF. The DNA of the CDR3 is TGTGCCAGCAACGAAGCGGGTCTGGGAGGGACCGGGGAGCTGTTTTTT.

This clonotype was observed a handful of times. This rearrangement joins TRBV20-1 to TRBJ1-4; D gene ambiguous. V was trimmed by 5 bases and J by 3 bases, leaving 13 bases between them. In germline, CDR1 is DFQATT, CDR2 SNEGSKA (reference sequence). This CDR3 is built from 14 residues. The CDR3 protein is CSARKTEANEKLFF. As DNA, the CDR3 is TGCAGTGCTCGCAAGACGGAGGCTAATGAAAAACTGTTTTTT.

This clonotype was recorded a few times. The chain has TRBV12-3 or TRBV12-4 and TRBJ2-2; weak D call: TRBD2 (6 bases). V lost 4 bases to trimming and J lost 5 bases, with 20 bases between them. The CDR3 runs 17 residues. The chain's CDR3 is CASSSGTSHRGTGELFF. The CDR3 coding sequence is TGTGCCAGCAGTTCCGGGACTTCCCACAGAGGGACCGGGGAGCTGTTTTTT.

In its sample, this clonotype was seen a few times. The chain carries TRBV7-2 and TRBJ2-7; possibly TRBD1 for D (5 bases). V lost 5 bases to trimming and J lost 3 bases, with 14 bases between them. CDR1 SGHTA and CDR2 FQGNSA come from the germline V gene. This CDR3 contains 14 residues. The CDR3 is CASSQGLLLYEQYV. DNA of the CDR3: TGTGCCAGCAGCCAGGGATTACTTCTCTACGAGCAGTACGTC.

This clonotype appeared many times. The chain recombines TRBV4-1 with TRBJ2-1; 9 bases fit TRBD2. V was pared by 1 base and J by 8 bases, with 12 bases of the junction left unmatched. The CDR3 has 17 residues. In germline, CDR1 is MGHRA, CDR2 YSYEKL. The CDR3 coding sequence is TGCGCCAGCAGCCAAGGGGTACGGGTTAGCGGGGGCGATGAGCAGTTCTTC. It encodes CASSQGVRVSGGDEQFF.

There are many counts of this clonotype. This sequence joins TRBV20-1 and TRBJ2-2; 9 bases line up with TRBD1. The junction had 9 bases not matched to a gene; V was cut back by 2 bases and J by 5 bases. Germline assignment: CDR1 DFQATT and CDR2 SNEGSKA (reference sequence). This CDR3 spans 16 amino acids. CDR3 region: CSARIPGTGSTGELFF. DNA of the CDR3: TGCAGTGCTAGAATCCCTGGGACAGGGAGTACCGGGGAGCTGTTTTTT.

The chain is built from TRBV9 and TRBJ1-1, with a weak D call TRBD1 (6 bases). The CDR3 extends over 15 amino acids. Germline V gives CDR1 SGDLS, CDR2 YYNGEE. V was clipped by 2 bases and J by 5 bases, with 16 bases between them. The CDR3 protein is CASSVAGALGTEAFF. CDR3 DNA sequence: TGTGCCAGCAGCGTGGCAGGGGCGTTGGGGACTGAAGCTTTCTTT. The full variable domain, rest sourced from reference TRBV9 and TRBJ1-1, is DSGVTQTPKHLITATGQRVTLRCSPRSGDLSVYWYQQSLDQGLQFLIQYYNGEERAKGNILERFSAQQFPDLHSELNLSSLELGDSALYFCASSVAGALGTEAFFGQGTRLTVV.

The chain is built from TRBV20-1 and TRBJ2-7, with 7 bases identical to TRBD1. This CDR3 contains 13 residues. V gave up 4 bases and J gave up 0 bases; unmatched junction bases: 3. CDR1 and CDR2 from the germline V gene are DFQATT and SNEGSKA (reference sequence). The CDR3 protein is CSAKDRSSYEQYF. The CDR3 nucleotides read TGCAGTGCTAAGGACAGGAGCTCCTACGAGCAGTACTTC.

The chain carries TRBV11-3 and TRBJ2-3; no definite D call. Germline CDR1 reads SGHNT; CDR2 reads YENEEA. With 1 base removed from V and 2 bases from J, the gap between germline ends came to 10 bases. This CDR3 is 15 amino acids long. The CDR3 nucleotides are TGTGCCAGCAGCTTAGCGAACGCAAACACAGATACGCAGTATTTT. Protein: CASSLANANTDTQYF. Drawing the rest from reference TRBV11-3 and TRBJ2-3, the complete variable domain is EAGVVQSPRYKIIEKKQPVAFWCNPISGHNTLYWYLQNLGQGPELLIRYENEEAVDDSQLPKDRFSAERLKGVDSTLKIQPAELGDSAVYLCASSLANANTDTQYFGPGTRLTVL.

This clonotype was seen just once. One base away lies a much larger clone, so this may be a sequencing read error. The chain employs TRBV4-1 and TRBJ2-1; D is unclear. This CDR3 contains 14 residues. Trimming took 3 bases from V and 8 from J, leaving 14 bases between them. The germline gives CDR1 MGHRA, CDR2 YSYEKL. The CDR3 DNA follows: TGCGCCAGCAGCCATGGTTCGTCGGTGGATGAGCAGTTCTTC. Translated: CASSHGSSVDEQFF.

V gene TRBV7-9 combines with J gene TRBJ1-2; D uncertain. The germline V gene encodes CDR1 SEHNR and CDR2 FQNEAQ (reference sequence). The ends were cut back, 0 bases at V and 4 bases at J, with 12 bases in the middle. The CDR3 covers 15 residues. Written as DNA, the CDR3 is TGTGCCAGCAGCTTAGCAGAGACTGCCAGCTATGGCTACACCTTC. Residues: CASSLAETASYGYTF.

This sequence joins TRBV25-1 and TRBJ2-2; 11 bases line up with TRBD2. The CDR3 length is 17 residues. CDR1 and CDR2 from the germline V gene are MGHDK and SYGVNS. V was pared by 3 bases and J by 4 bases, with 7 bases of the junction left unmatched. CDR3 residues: CASSDLRLAGSTGELFF. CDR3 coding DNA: TGTGCCAGCAGTGACTTGAGACTAGCGGGAAGCACCGGGGAGCTGTTTTTT.

The CDR3 DNA reads as TGCGCCAGCAGCTTCGGACTAGACTACGAGCAGTACTTC. It is translated as CASSFGLDYEQYF. V gene TRBV5-1 combines with J gene TRBJ2-7, with 7 nucleotides matching TRBD2. This CDR3 spans 13 amino acids. In germline, CDR1 is SGHRS, CDR2 YFSETQ. The trim removed 2 bases at V and 3 bases at J, leaving 2 bases unmatched.

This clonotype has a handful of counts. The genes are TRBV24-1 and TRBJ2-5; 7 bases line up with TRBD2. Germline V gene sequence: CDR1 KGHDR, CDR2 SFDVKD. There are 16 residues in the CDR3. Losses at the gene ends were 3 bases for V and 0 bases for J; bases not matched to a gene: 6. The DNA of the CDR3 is TGTGCCACCAGTGATATCGGGCGGGGGAACCAAGAGACCCAGTACTTC. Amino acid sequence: CATSDIGRGNQETQYF.

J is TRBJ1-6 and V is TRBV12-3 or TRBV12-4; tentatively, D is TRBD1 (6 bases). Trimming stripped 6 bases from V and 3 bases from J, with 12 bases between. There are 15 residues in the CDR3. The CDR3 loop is CASSPRQVYNSPLHF. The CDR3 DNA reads TGTGCCAGCAGCCCGCGACAGGTCTATAATTCACCCCTCCACTTT.

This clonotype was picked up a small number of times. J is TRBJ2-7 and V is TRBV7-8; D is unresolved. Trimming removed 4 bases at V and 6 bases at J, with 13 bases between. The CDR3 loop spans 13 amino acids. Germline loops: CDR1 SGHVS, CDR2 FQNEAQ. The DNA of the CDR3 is TGTGCCAGCAGCTCTCATAGGACGGGCGAGCAGTACTTC. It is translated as CASSSHRTGEQYF.

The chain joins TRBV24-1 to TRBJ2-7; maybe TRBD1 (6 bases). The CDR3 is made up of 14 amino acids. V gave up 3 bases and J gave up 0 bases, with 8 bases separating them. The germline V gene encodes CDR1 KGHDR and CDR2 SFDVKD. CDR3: CATSDGDNSYEQYF. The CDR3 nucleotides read TGTGCCACCAGTGATGGGGACAACTCCTACGAGCAGTACTTC.

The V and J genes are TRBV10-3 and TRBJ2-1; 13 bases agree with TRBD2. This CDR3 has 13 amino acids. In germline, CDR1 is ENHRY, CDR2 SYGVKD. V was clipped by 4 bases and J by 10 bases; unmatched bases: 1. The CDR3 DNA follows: TGTGCCATCAGTGGGACTAGCGGGGGAGAGCAGTTCTTC. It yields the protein CAISGTSGGEQFF.

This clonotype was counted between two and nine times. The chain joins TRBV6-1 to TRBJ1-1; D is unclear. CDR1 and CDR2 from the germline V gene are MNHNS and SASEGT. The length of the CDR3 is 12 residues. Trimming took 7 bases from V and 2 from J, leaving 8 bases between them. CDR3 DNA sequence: TGTGCCAGCATTGGGCCTAACACTGAAGCTTTCTTT. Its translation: CASIGPNTEAFF.

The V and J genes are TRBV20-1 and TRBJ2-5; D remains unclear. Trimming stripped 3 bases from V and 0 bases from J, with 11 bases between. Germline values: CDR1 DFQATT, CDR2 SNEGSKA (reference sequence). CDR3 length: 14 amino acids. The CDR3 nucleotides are TGCAGTGCTAGTGGTTTCCTTAACCAAGAGACCCAGTACTTC. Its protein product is CSASGFLNQETQYF.

The CDR3 protein is CASSLGTRGNSYEQYV. The CDR3 DNA reads as TGTGCCAGCAGCTTAGGAACAAGGGGGAACTCCTACGAGCAGTACGTC. This chain uses TRBV5-5 with TRBJ2-7; D might be TRBD1 (6 bases). From germline, CDR1 is SGHKS and CDR2 YYEKEE (reference sequence). The CDR3 runs 16 residues. V shed 2 bases and J shed 0 bases, with 15 bases lying between them.